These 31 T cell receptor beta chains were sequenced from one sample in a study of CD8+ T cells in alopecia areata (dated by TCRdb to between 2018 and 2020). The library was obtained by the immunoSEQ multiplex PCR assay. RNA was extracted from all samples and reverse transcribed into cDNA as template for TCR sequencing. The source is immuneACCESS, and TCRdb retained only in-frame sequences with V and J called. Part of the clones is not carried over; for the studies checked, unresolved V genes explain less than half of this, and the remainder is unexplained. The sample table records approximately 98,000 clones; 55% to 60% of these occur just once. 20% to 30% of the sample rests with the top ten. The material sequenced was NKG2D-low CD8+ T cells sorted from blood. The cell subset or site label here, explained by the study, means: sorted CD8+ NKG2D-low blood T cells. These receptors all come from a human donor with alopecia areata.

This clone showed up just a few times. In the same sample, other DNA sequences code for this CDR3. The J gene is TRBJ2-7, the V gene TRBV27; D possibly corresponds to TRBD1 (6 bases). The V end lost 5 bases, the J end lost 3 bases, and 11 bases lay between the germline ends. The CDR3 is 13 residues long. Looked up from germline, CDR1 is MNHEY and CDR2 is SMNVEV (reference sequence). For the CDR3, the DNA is TGTGCCAGCAGTCTCGGACAGCTCTACGAGCAGTACTTC. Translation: CASSLGQLYEQYF.

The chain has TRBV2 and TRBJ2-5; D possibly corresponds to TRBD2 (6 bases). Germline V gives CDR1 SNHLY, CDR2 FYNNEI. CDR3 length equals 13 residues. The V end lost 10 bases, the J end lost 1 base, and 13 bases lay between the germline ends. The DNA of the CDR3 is TGTGCCACCCTCGGAGGGTTCCAAGAGACCCAGTACTTC. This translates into CATLGGFQETQYF.

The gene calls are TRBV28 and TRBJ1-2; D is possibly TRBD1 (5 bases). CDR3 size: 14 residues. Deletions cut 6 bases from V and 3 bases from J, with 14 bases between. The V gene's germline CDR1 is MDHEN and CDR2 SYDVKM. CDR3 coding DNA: TGTGCCAGCAGCTTGCCGGGGGATTACTATGGCTACACCTTC. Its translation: CASSLPGDYYGYTF.

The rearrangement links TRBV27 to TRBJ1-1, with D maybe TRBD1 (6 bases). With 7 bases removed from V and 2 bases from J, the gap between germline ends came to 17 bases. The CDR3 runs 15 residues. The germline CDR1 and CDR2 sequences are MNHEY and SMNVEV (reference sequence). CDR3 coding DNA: TGTGCCAGCAATCAATGGGGGGCCCCAAACACTGAAGCTTTCTTT. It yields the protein CASNQWGAPNTEAFF.

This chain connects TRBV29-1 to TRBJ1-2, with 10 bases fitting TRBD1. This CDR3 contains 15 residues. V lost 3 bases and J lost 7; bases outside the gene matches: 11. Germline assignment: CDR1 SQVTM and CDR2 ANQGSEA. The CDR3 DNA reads TGCAGCGTTGACAACCGGGACAGGGGAAGGTTTGGCTACACCTTC. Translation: CSVDNRDRGRFGYTF.

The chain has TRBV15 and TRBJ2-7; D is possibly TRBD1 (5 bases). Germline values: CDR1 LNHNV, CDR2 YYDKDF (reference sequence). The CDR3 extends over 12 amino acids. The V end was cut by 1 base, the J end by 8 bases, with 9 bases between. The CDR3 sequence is CATSRADRQQYF. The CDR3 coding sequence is TGTGCCACCAGCAGAGCCGACAGACAGCAGTACTTC.

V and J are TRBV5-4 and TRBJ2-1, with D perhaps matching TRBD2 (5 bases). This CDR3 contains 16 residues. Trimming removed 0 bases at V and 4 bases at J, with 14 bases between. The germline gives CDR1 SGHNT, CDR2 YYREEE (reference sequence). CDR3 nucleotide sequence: TGTGCCAGCAGCTTGGCCGGGGTAGTTGCTTACAATGAGCAGTTCTTC. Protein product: CASSLAGVVAYNEQFF. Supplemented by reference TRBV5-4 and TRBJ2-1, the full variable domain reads ETGVTQSPTHLIKTRGQQVTLRCSSQSGHNTVSWYQQALGQGPQFIFQYYREEENGRGNFPPRFSGLQFPNYSSELNVNALELDDSALYLCASSLAGVVAYNEQFFGPGTRLTVL.

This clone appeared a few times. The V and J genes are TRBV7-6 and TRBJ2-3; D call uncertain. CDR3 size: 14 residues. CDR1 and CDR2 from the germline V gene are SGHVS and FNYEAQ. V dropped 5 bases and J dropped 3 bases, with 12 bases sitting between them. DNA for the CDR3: TGTGCCAGCAGCCACCGTGGAAGGACAGATACGCAGTATTTT. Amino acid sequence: CASSHRGRTDTQYF. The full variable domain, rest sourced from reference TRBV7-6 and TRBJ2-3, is GAGVSQSPRYKVTKRGQDVALRCDPISGHVSLYWYRQALGQGPEFLTYFNYEAQQDKSGLPNDRFSAERPEGSISTLTIQRTEQRDSAMYRCASSHRGRTDTQYFGPGTRLTVL.

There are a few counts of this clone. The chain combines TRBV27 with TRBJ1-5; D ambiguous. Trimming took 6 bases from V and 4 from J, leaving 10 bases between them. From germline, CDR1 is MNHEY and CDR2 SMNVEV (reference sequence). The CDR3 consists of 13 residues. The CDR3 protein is CASSHNGNQPQHF. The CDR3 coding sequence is TGTGCCAGCAGCCACAACGGAAATCAGCCCCAGCATTTT.

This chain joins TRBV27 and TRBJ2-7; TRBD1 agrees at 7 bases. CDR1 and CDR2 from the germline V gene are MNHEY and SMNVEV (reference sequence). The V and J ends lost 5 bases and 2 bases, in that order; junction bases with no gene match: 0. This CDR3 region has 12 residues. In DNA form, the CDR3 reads TGTGCCAGCAGTGGGACAGCCTACGAGCAGTACTTC. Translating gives CASSGTAYEQYF.

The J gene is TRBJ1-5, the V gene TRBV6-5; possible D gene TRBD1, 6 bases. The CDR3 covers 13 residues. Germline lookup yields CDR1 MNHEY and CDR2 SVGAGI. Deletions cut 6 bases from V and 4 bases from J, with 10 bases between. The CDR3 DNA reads TGTGCCAGCAGCCAGGGGAAAAATCAGCCCCAGCATTTT. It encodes CASSQGKNQPQHF.

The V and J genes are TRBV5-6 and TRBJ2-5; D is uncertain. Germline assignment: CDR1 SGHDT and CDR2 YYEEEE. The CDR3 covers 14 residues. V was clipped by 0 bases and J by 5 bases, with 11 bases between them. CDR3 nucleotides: TGTGCCAGCAGCTTGGGGAGTGTGTTGGAGACCCAGTACTTC. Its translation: CASSLGSVLETQYF.

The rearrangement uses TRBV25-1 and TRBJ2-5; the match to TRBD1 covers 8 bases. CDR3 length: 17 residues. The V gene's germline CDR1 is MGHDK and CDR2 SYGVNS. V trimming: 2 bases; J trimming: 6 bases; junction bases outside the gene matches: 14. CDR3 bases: TGTGCCAGCAGTGAAGGCCGAGGGGACTCAGGGGGCAAGACCCAGTACTTC. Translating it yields CASSEGRGDSGGKTQYF.

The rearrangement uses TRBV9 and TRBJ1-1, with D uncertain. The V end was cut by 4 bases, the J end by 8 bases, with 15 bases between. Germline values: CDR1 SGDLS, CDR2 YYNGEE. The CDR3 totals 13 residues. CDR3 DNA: TGTGCCAGCAGCCCAGCATTGACCGAGGAAGCTTTCTTT. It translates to CASSPALTEEAFF. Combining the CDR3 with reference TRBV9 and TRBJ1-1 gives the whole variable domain DSGVTQTPKHLITATGQRVTLRCSPRSGDLSVYWYQQSLDQGLQFLIQYYNGEERAKGNILERFSAQQFPDLHSELNLSSLELGDSALYFCASSPALTEEAFFGQGTRLTVV.

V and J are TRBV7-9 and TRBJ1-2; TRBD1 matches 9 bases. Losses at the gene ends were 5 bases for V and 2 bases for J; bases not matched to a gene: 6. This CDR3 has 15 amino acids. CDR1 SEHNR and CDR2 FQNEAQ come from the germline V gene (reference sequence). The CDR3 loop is CASSGWDRENYGYTF. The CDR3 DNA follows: TGTGCCAGCAGCGGATGGGACAGGGAGAACTATGGCTACACCTTC.

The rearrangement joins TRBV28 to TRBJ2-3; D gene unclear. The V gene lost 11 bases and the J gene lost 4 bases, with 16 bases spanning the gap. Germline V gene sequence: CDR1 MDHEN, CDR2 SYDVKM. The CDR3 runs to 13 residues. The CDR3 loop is CAGVGPPADTQYF. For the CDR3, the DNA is TGTGCCGGGGTGGGCCCACCCGCAGATACGCAGTATTTT.

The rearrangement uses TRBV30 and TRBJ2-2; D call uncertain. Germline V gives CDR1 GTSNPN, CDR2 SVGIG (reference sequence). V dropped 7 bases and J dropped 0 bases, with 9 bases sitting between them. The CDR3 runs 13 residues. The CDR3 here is CASQDPNTGELFF. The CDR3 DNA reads TGTGCCTCTCAGGATCCGAACACCGGGGAGCTGTTTTTT.

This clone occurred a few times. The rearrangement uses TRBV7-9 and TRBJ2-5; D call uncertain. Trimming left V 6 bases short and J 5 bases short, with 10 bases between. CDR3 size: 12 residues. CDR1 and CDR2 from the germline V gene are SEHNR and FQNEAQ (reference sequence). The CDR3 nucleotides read TGTGCCAGCAGAAGCTTAATGGAGACCCAGTACTTC. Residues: CASRSLMETQYF.

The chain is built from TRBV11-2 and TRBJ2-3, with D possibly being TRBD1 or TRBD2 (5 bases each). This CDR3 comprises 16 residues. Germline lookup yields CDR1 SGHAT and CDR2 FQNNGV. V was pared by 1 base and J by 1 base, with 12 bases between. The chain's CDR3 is CASSLGGRGGTDTQYF. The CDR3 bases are TGTGCCAGCAGCTTAGGAGGTAGAGGGGGCACAGATACGCAGTATTTT. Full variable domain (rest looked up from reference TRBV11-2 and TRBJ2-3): EAGVAQSPRYKIIEKRQSVAFWCNPISGHATLYWYQQILGQGPKLLIQFQNNGVVDDSQLPKDRFSAERLKGVDSTLKIQPAKLEDSAVYLCASSLGGRGGTDTQYFGPGTRLTVL.

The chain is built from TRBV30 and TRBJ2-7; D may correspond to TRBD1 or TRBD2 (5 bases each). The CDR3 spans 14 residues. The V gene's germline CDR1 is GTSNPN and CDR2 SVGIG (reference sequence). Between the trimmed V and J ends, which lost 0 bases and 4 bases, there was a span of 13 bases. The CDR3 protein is CAWSVVGDGYEQYF. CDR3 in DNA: TGTGCCTGGAGTGTCGTGGGGGACGGTTACGAGCAGTACTTC. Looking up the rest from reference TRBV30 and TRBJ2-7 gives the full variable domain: SQTIHQWPATLVQPVGSPLSLECTVEGTSNPNLYWYRQAAGRGLQLLFYSVGIGQISSEVPQNLSASRPQDRQFILSSKKLLLSDSGFYLCAWSVVGDGYEQYFGPGTRLTVT.

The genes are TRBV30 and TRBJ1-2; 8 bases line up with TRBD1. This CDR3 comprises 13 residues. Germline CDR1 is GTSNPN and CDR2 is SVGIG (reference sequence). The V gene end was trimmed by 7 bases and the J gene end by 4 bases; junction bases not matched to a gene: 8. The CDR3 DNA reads TGTGCCTTGCCGGGACAGGAGGGCTATGGCTACACCTTC. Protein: CALPGQEGYGYTF.

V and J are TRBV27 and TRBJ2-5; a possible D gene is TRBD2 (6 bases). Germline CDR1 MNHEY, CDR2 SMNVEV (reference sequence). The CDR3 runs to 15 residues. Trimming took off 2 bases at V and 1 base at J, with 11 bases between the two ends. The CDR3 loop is CASSLGGGIQETQYF. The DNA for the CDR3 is TGTGCCAGCAGTTTAGGAGGCGGGATCCAAGAGACCCAGTACTTC.

The CDR3 DNA is TGTGCCAGCGCTTTTAGGAGTAACGAGCAGTACTTC. This gives the protein CASAFRSNEQYF. The chain joins TRBV25-1 to TRBJ2-7; D gene ambiguous. This CDR3 is built from 12 residues. Germline V gene sequence: CDR1 MGHDK, CDR2 SYGVNS. Trimming took off 8 bases at V and 5 bases at J, with 13 bases between the two ends.

CDR3 amino acids: CASSLYLDNTDTQYF. CDR3 nucleotide sequence: TGCGCCAGCAGCCTCTACCTCGATAACACAGATACGCAGTATTTT. The chain couples TRBV5-1 to TRBJ2-3; D gene uncertain. This CDR3 has 15 amino acids. Germline-derived CDR1 and CDR2 are SGHRS and YFSETQ. Between the trimmed V and J ends, which lost 4 bases and 2 bases, there was a span of 14 bases.

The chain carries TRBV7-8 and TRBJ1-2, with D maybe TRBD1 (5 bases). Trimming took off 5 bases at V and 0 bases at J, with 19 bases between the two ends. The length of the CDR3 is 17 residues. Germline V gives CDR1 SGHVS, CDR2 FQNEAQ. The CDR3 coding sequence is TGTGCCAGCAGCCCTGGCTGGGGCCGGTATTCTAACTATGGCTACACCTTC. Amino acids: CASSPGWGRYSNYGYTF.

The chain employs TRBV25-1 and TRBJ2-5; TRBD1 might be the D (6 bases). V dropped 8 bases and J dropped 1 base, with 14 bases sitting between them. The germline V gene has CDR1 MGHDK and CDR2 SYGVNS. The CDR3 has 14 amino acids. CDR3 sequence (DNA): TGTGCCAGCGAAGGCCAGGGGCGCCAAGAGACCCAGTACTTC. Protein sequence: CASEGQGRQETQYF.

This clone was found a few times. CDR3 coding DNA: TGTGCCAGCAGTGAAGCCGGGACAGGGAGAGCCGGGGAGCTGTTTTTT. Translation: CASSEAGTGRAGELFF. This rearrangement joins TRBV2 to TRBJ2-2; TRBD1 agrees at 9 bases. V was clipped by 0 bases and J by 6 bases; unmatched bases: 5. This CDR3 is built from 16 residues. Per the germline V gene, CDR1 is SNHLY and CDR2 is FYNNEI.

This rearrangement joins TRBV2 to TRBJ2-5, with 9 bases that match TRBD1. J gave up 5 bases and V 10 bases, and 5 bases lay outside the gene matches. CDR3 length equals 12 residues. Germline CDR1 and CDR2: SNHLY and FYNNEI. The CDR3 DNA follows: TGTGCCACCAGGACAGGGGATGAGACCCAGTACTTC. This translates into CATRTGDETQYF.

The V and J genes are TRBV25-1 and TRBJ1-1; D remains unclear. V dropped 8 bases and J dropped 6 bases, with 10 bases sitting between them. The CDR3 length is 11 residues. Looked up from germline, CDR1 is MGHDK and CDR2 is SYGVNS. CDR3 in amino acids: CASLWASEAFF. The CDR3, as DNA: TGTGCCAGCTTGTGGGCCTCTGAAGCTTTCTTT.

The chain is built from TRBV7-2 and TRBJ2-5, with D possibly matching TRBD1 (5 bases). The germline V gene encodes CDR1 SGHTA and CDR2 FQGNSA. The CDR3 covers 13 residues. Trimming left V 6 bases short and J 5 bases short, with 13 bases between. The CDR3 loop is CASRPQGRETQYF. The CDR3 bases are TGTGCCAGCAGACCCCAGGGCCGGGAGACCCAGTACTTC.

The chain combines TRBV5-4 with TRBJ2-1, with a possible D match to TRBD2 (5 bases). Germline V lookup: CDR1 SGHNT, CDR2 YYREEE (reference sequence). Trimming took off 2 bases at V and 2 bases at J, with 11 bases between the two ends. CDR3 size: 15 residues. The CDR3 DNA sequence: TGTGCCAGCAGCTTTCCGGAGCGGACCTACAATGAGCAGTTCTTC. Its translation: CASSFPERTYNEQFF.